The present entry profiles one T cell receptor beta chain with its context. This sample was taken from a study of blood T cell repertoires in COVID-19. Study in general: Researchers got acute and convalescent COVID-19 samples from the United States, Italy and Spain. Sources were T cells, B-cell-depleted T cells, or PBMCs; the material itself was cDNA or gDNA.

This CDR3 contains 16 residues. Per the germline V gene, CDR1 is SGHRS and CDR2 is YFSETQ. Trimming shortened V by 0 bases and J by 0 bases, and 10 bases separated the two germline ends. Per the original methods: The assay estimated nucleated cells by amplifying reference gene primers. The data were produced by immunoSEQ multiplex PCR, yet TCRdb's version contains in-frame clones alone and is incomplete. V and J calls and clone size are those listed in that table; D and trimming were worked out from the DNA. The sample shows a few hundred thousand clones, nearly 90% of them seen only once. The chain combines TRBV5-1 with TRBJ2-4; no reliable D call. The clonotype was recovered from a woman under 40 with acute or convalescent COVID-19. Specimen: peripheral blood. CDR3 sequence (DNA): TGCGCCAGCAGCTTGGTGCCTGGGCTAGCCAAAAACATTCAGTACTTC. It translates to CASSLVPGLAKNIQYF. Filled out from reference TRBV5-1 and TRBJ2-4, the complete variable domain reads KAGVTQTPRYLIKTRGQQVTLSCSPISGHRSVSWYQQTPGQGLQFLFEYFSETQRNKGNFPGRFSGRQFSNSRSEMNVSTLELGDSALYLCASSLVPGLAKNIQYFGAGTRLSVL.